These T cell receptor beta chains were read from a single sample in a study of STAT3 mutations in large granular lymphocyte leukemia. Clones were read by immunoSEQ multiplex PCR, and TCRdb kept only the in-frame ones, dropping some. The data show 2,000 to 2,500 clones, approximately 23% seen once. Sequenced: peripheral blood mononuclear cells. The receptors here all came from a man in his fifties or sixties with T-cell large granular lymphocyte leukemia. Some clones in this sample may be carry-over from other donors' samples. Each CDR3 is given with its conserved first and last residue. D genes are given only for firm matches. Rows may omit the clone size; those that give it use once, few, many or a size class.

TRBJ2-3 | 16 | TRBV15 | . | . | TGTGCCACCAGCAGAGATGTGCAGGGGACCTTGGTGACGCAGTATTTT | CATSRDVQGTLVTQYF
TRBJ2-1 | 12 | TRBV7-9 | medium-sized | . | TGTGCCAGCAGCTTAGTAGACAATGAGCAGTTCTTC | CASSLVDNEQFF
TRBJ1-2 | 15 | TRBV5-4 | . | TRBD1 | TGTGCCAGCAGCCGGGGACAGGGGGCTAACTATGGCTACACCTTC | CASSRGQGANYGYTF
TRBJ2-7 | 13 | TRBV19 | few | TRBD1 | TGTGCCAGTAGTTCCGACAGGGCCTACGAGCAGTACTTC | CASSSDRAYEQYF
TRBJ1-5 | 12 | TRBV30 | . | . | TGTGCCTGGAGTGTACCAGGAGGAGAGTCGCATTTT | CAWSVPGGESHF
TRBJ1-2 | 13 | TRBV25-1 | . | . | TGTGCCAGCAGTGACCCGGGACGACGTGGCTACACCTTC | CASSDPGRRGYTF
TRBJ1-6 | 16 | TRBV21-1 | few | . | TGTGCCAGCAGCAAAGCGATTAGACAGGTTAATTCACCCCTCCACTTT | CASSKAIRQVNSPLHF
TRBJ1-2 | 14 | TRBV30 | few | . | TGTGCCTGGAGTGTACCTGGACGGGGAAATGGCTACACCTTC | CAWSVPGRGNGYTF
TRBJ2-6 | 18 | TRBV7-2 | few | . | TGTGCCAGCAGCTTAGCTTGGCAGGGGGGCTCTGGGGCCAACGTCCTGACTTTC | CASSLAWQGGSGANVLTF
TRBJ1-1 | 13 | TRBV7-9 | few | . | TGTGCCGCACAGGTCGGGGCGAACACTGAAGCTTTCTTT | CAAQVGANTEAFF
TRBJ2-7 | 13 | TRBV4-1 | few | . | TGCGCCAGCAGCCGTTTGGACGGTTACGAGCAGTACTTC | CASSRLDGYEQYF
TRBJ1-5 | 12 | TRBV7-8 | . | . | TGTGCCAGCAGCTTATTTGGTCAGCCCCAGCATTTT | CASSLFGQPQHF
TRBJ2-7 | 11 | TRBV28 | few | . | TGTGCCAGCTGCGGCTACTACGAGCAGTACTTC | CASCGYYEQYF
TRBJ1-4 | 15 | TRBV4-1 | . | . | TGCGCCAGCAGCCAAGTGGGCAGGAGGAATGAAAAACTGTTTTTT | CASSQVGRRNEKLFF
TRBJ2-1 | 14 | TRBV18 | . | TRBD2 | TGTGCCAGCCAAACTAGCGGGGGTTACAATGAGCAGTTCTTC | CASQTSGGYNEQFF
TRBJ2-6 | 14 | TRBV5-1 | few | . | TGCGCCAGCAACGAATGGTCTGGGGCCAACGTCCTGACTTTC | CASNEWSGANVLTF
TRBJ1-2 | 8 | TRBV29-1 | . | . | TGCAGCGCAGAGGACTACACCTTC | CSAEDYTF
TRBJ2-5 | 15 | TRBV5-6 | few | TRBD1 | TGTGCCAGCAGCTTGGATCGGACAGGGCTAGAGACCCAGTACTTC | CASSLDRTGLETQYF
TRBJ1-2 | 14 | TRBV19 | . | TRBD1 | TGTGCCAGTAGTATTGGACAGGGGGCGCCTGGCTACACCTTC | CASSIGQGAPGYTF
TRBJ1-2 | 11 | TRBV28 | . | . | TGTGCCAGCAGTTTTTCCCCCTCTCTCTTCTTC | CASSFSPSLFF
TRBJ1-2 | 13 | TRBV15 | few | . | TGTGCCACCAGCAAGGAAGGTCGCTATGGCTACACCTTC | CATSKEGRYGYTF
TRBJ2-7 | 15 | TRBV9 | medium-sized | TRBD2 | TGTGCCAGCAGCGTCACGGGGGGGGGAGCCTACGAGCAGTACTTC | CASSVTGGGAYEQYF
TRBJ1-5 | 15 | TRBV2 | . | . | TGTGCCAGCAGCTTGGAGGACCAGGCATGGCAGCCCCAGCATTTT | CASSLEDQAWQPQHF
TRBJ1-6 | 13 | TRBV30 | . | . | TGTGCCTGGAGGCCCGCGGGGGATTCACCCCTCCACTTT | CAWRPAGDSPLHF
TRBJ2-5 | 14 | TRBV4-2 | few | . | TGTGCCAGCAGCCAGACCACAGGGTGGGAGACCCAGTACTTC | CASSQTTGWETQYF
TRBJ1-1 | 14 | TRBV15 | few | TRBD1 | TGTGCCACCAGCAGTGGACAGGGTTTCCCTGAAGCTTTCTTT | CATSSGQGFPEAFF
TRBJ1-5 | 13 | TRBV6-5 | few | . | TGTGCCAGCAGTTACTCTTTTAATCAGCCCCAGCATTTT | CASSYSFNQPQHF
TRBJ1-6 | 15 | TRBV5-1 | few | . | TGCGCCAGCAGCTTGTTTCCGGACGGTCAGTTACCCCTCCACTTT | CASSLFPDGQLPLHF
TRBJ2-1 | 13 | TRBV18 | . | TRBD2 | TGTGCCAGCTCACGCACCGGGACTACTGAGCAGTTCTTC | CASSRTGTTEQFF
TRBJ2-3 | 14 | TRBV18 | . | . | TGTGCCAGCTCACCACCGGCCAGGGCTGATACGCAGTATTTT | CASSPPARADTQYF
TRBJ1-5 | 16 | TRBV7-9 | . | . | TGTGCCAGCAGCTTAGGGGGCAGGAGGGGAAATCAGCCCCAGCATTTT | CASSLGGRRGNQPQHF
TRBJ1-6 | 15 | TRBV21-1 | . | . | TGTGCCAGCAAGGGACAGGGGGCGGAAAATTCACCCCTCCACTTT | CASKGQGAENSPLHF
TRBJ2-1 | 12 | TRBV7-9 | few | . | TGTGCCAGCAGCTTACAGAAGGGGGAGCAGTTCTTC | CASSLQKGEQFF
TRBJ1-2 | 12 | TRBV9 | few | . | TGTGCCAGCAGCGTCGGCAATCGGGGCTACACCTTC | CASSVGNRGYTF
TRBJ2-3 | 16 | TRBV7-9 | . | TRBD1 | TGTGCCAGCAGCTTAGATCAGGGGGCAGTCACAGATACGCAGTATTTT | CASSLDQGAVTDTQYF
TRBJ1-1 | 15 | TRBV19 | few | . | TGTGCCAGTAGTATAGCCAGAACCATGAACACTGAAGCTTTCTTT | CASSIARTMNTEAFF
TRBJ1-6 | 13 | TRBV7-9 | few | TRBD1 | TGTGCCAGCCAGGACAGGGTTGATTCACCCCTCCACTTT | CASQDRVDSPLHF
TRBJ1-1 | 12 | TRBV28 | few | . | TGTGCCATCTCATCGACATACACTGAAGCTTTCTTT | CAISSTYTEAFF
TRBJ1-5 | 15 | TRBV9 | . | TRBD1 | TGTGCCAGCAGCGTAGAGGGGGCATACAATCAGCCCCAGCATTTT | CASSVEGAYNQPQHF
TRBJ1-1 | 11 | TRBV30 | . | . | TGTGCCCTGGGAAGGGGCACTGAAGCTTTCTTT | CALGRGTEAFF
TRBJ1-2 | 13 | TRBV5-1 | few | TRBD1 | TGCGCCAGCAGCTTTAGGACAGGGGAAGGCTACACCTTC | CASSFRTGEGYTF
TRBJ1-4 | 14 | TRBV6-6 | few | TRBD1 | TGTGCCAGCACTGGGGAAAGACAGGGCGGAAAACTGTTTTTT | CASTGERQGGKLFF
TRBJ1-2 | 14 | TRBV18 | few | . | TGTGCCAGCTCACTCTCGGACAGCTACTATGGCTACACCTTC | CASSLSDSYYGYTF
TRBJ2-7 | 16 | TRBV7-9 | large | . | TGTGCCAGCAGCCCACCCAGCAGGAGGAATTTGCGCGAGCAGTACTTC | CASSPPSRRNLREQYF
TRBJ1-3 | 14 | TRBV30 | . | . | TGTGCCGGTGGTGGCGGCGGCTCTGGAAACACCATATATTTT | CAGGGGGSGNTIYF
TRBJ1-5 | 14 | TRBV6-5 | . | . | TGTGCCAGCAGTTCGCGACAGCACAATCAGCCCCAGCATTTT | CASSSRQHNQPQHF
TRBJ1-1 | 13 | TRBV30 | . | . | TGTGCCTGGAGTGCTGGGACGGGCACTGAAGCTTTCTTT | CAWSAGTGTEAFF
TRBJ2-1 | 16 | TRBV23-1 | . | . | TGCGCCAGCACCCATAGCGACGGGAGAGTGTACAATGAGCAGTTCTTC | CASTHSDGRVYNEQFF
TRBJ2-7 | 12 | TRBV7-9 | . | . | TGTGCCAGCACCGACACAGGGCTCGAGCAGTACTTC | CASTDTGLEQYF
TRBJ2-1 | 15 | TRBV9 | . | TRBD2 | TGTGCCAGCAGCGTCCTCGTGGGAGGGTACAATGAGCAGTTCTTC | CASSVLVGGYNEQFF
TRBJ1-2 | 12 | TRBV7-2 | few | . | TGTGCCAGCAGCGCTGGATTGTATGGCTACACCTTC | CASSAGLYGYTF